This TCR beta chain comes out of a study of blood T cell repertoires in COVID-19. In the study overall: The cDNA or gDNA used as material had been derived from T cells, B-cell-depleted T cells, or PBMCs.

With regard to this clone: The sample carries other DNA sequences with the same CDR3.

Libraries were prepared by immunoSEQ multiplex PCR; TCRdb keeps only in-frame clonotypes and omits some of them. The data show 250,000 or so clones, more than 75% seen once. With V trimmed by 5 bases and J by 2 bases, 0 bases remained unmatched. Germline V gene data show CDR1 as SEHNR and CDR2 as FQNEAQ (reference sequence). This CDR3 is 13 amino acids long. Sequencing was performed on peripheral blood. The origin of this receptor is a woman aged 70 to 79 with active or convalescent COVID-19. This chain uses TRBV7-9 with TRBJ1-3; the match to TRBD1 covers 7 bases. CDR3 sequence reads: CASSTGAGNTIYF. CDR3 in DNA: TGTGCCAGCAGCACAGGGGCTGGAAACACCATATATTTT.